A selection of T cell receptor beta chains follows, all from one sample in a study of vaccination and CD4 T cells after COVID-19. TCRdb independently ran MiXCR on the PCR reads; one entry per CDR3 protein. Among over 20,000 distinct CDR3 sequences listed, 40% to 50% were seen once. No antigens are known for them. The input for sequencing was CD4+ T cells from blood, cultured in vitro, taken before SARS-CoV-2 vaccination. These TCRs come from a human donor who received a COVID-19 vaccine. CDR3s include the opening cysteine and the closing phenylalanine or tryptophan. The D gene is left open where the match is weak. Not all rows give a size; the values are once, few, many and, for expanded clones, a class.

j_gene	v_gene	d_gene	abundance	CDR3nt	CDR3aa
TRBJ1-4	TRBV20-1	NA	NA	TGCAGTGGGCGGGGAGGATCAACTAATGAAAAACTGTTTTTT	CSGRGGSTNEKLFF
TRBJ1-2	TRBV19	NA	few	TGTGCCAGTAGCGTAGGAGGAAATGGCTACACCTTC	CASSVGGNGYTF
TRBJ2-2	TRBV7-8	NA	few	TGTGCCAGCAGCCCAGAAACTGGGGGCGGGGAGCTGTTTTTT	CASSPETGGGELFF
TRBJ2-5	TRBV7-9	NA	few	TGTGCCAGCAGCGGATTAGGGGGGGAGACCCAGTACTTC	CASSGLGGETQYF
TRBJ2-7	TRBV6-1	TRBD2	NA	TGTGCCAGCAGTGTAGCGGGGGGGCCTTACGAGCAGTACTTC	CASSVAGGPYEQYF
TRBJ1-6	TRBV27	NA	NA	TGTGCCAGCTCCCCCAGGTTCGCGGGGCCAGCTAATTCACCCCTCCACTTT	CASSPRFAGPANSPLHF
TRBJ2-1	TRBV20-1	NA	few	TGCAGTGCTAGGCGGCCCTCGGCTCATGAGCAGTTCTTC	CSARRPSAHEQFF
TRBJ1-2	TRBV25-1	TRBD1	few	TGTGCCAGCAGCAGGGGGCTAGAGGATGGCTACACCTTC	CASSRGLEDGYTF
TRBJ2-3	TRBV20-1	TRBD2	few	TGCAGTGCTAGCGGCGGGGGGTTTAGCACAGATACGCAGTATTTT	CSASGGGFSTDTQYF
TRBJ1-3	TRBV30	TRBD1	NA	TGTGCCTGGAGCATACAGGGGGCATTAATCGGAAACACCATATATTTT	CAWSIQGALIGNTIYF
TRBJ1-5	TRBV30	NA	few	TGTGCCTGCCGAGGGAGAGGGGGCAATCAGCCCCAGCATTTT	CACRGRGGNQPQHF
TRBJ1-6	TRBV7-3	TRBD1	few	TGTGCCAGCAGCTCGACCGGGACAGCAAATTCACCCCTCCACTTT	CASSSTGTANSPLHF
TRBJ2-4	TRBV7-2	NA	few	TGTGCCAGCAGCCTGGATGGGGGCAAAAACATTCAGTACTTC	CASSLDGGKNIQYF
TRBJ1-1	TRBV24-1	NA	NA	TGTGCCAGCCACCTTAGGGGGATAAGGACTGAAGCTTTCTTT	CASHLRGIRTEAFF